This T cell receptor (beta chain) was recovered during a study of cytotoxic CD8 clonotypes in ibrutinib-treated CLL. Study summary: Responses comprised 25 or so partial and 2 complete; at median approximately 68 months, roughly 14 remained remitted and about twelve progressed. Study-level findings and limits: Rare overall, public clonotypes shrank or held steady under therapy. Ibrutinib response saw clonality rise, and progression saw it return toward baseline. The times at which samples were taken varied between sustained-remission and progressing patients.

With respect to this clone: Its matching antigen is unknown.

This CDR3 is 16 amino acids long. Per germline, CDR1 SEHNR and CDR2 FQNEAQ (reference sequence). Trimming left V 5 bases short and J 5 bases short, with 21 bases between. Some clones are missing from TCRdb's copy, which holds only in-frame ones; the method was immunoSEQ multiplex PCR. This table holds around 150,000 clones, approximately 80% found once. The V call is TRBV7-9, the J call TRBJ2-5, with D uncertain. The TCR sequence derives from a human donor with chronic lymphocytic leukemia. The specimen comprised PBMCs, sampled after 36 months of ibrutinib treatment. The CDR3 loop reads CASSVRHFIREETQYF. CDR3 nucleotide sequence: TGTGCCAGCAGCGTACGACACTTCATCAGAGAGGAGACCCAGTACTTC.